These 6 T cell receptor beta chains share one sample of origin, sequenced in a study of cytomegalovirus exposure and HLA in healthy donors. This PCR relied on a set of 60 Vbeta primers and 13 Jbeta primers. TCRdb keeps only in-frame clones here, not all; method: immunoSEQ multiplex PCR. The sample holds some 140,000 clones; roughly 85% are singletons and the top ten take around 7%. The sequencing input was PBMCs. These receptors all stem from a man aged 35-49 years in good health and CMV-seropositive.

The CDR3 coding sequence is TGCGCCAGCAGCCAGGGGAACTATGGCTACACCTTC. Amino acid sequence: CASSQGNYGYTF. The chain is built from TRBV10-2 and TRBJ1-2; a possible D gene is TRBD1 (6 bases). V shed 6 bases and J shed 2 bases, with 7 bases lying between them. CDR3 length: 12 amino acids. Germline values: CDR1 WSHSY, CDR2 SAAADI.

This sequence joins TRBV27 and TRBJ1-6, with TRBD1 as a possible D gene (6 bases). With 4 bases removed from V and 6 bases from J, the gap between germline ends came to 16 bases. Germline CDR1 MNHEY, CDR2 SMNVEV (reference sequence). The CDR3 covers 16 residues. The CDR3 here is CASSSRQVGGNSPLHF. CDR3 nucleotide sequence: TGTGCCAGCAGTTCCCGACAGGTTGGTGGTAATTCACCCCTCCACTTT.

This clone was detected a few times. The chain joins TRBV9 to TRBJ2-5; unclear D gene. The CDR3 has 13 amino acids. Germline V CDR1 and CDR2: SGDLS, YYNGEE. V was cut by 0 bases and J by 3 bases, with 6 bases left in between. This CDR3 is CASSVGREETQYF. CDR3 coding DNA: TGTGCCAGCAGCGTAGGCCGGGAAGAGACCCAGTACTTC.

The chain has TRBV11-2 and TRBJ2-5, with D maybe TRBD2 (6 bases). The CDR3 consists of 13 residues. V gave up 1 base and J gave up 5 bases, with 8 bases separating them. Germline CDR1 SGHAT, CDR2 FQNNGV. CDR3 residues: CASSLAGAETQYF. In DNA form, the CDR3 reads TGTGCCAGCAGCTTAGCGGGAGCGGAGACCCAGTACTTC.

This clone was seen a single time. The J gene is TRBJ2-1, the V gene TRBV5-1; 9 nucleotides match TRBD2. This CDR3 is 15 amino acids long. Trimming at V came to 2 bases and at J to 8 bases, leaving 8 bases not matched to a gene. From germline, CDR1 is SGHRS and CDR2 YFSETQ. CDR3 nucleotide sequence: TGCGCCAGCAGCTTCCTAGCGGGAACAGGCGATGAGCAGTTCTTC. Translating it yields CASSFLAGTGDEQFF.

J is TRBJ1-4 and V is TRBV4-1, with 8 bases fitting TRBD1. The length of the CDR3 is 16 residues. Germline assignment: CDR1 MGHRA and CDR2 YSYEKL. V trimming: 4 bases; J trimming: 2 bases; junction bases outside the gene matches: 6. Here the CDR3 DNA reads TGCGCCAGCAGCCTTGGACAGGGTGTTACTAATGAAAAACTGTTTTTT. This sequence encodes CASSLGQGVTNEKLFF.